This T cell receptor (beta chain) was retrieved from a study of CD8 T cells in Susac syndrome. Study-wide results and caveats: The authors acknowledged that their TCR sequencing and HLA analysis involved a relatively small number of individuals.

CDR3 size: 16 residues. The V segment lost 3 bases and the J segment 2 bases; nucleotides outside the gene matches: 4. The germline gives CDR1 SGHDT, CDR2 YYEEEE. In the case of this clonotype: What it binds is unknown.

Random-hexamer reverse transcription was applied to about 0.5 to 1 ug RNA. By means of immunoSEQ multiplex PCR, TCR beta CDR3 spanning 54 Vbeta and 13 Jbeta underwent amplification. MiXCR, applied by TCRdb to the immunoSEQ multiplex PCR reads, yields one record per CDR3 protein. The sample includes around 190,000 distinct CDR3 sequences, about 95% of them seen just once. Healthy donors constituted the control group, matched for age and sex. This sequence originates from a human donor in good health. Sequencing used CD4+ T cells from PBMCs. The rearrangement joins TRBV5-6 to TRBJ2-1; 11 bases fit TRBD2. The CDR3 spells CASSSIAGGPYNEQFF. CDR3 nucleotide sequence: TGTGCCAGCAGCTCAATAGCGGGAGGGCCCTACAATGAGCAGTTCTTC.